The subject of this entry is one T cell receptor beta chain. Within one base of it there is no much larger clone, and no base qualities were kept. Measured from the cysteine to the phenylalanine, the CDR3 is 14 residues long. Only the CDR3 DNA is retained, 42 bases long and in frame from the first base. Sequences SGDLS (CDR1) and YYNGEE (CDR2) are obtained from the germline V gene. The junction carries 10 bases between V and J, which are trimmed by 0 bases and 6 bases respectively. The sample is drawn from a study of T cells in tuberculosis (dated by TCRdb to the late 2010s). The study in broad terms: The study combined CD1B tetramers and high-throughput TCR immunosequencing to characterize T cells specific for the mycobacterial lipid antigen glucose monomycolate (GMM).

Because TCR-alpha and TCR-beta chains were sequenced unpaired, no information on chain pairing was available. The immunoSEQ multiplex PCR assay was used to generate TCR libraries, with TCR-beta and/or TCR-alpha/delta assays applied to each sample. Amplified TCR libraries were sequenced on the Illumina high-throughput platform. In the paper's pipeline: Clustering and dimensionality reduction were performed using pairwise TCRdist distances among GMM-specific receptors from ex vivo sorted or in vitro expanded T cells. Sequence motifs defined by gene usage and CDR3 content were checked for enrichment by comparing tetramer-positive and tetramer-negative populations. TCRdb re-hosts the immuneACCESS table, in-frame sequences only. Its copies lack some clones; in the studies checked, an unresolved V gene accounts for under half of them, and the cause for the rest is not known. From that table come the V and J calls and clone size; the DNA was used to work out D and trimming. Here the sample has about 58,000 clones; 70% to 90% occur a single time. Just over 20% of the sample rests with the top ten.

The paper's findings and limits, for the study overall: T cells that bind the CD1B-GMM tetramer with low affinity may not have been captured by the stringent sort gate.

After being thawed and rested overnight, PBMC were stained with GMM-loaded CD1B tetramer, a Live/Dead dye and anti-CD3, and were then sorted on a FACS Aria II. C32 glucose monomycolate purified from Rhodococcus equi was loaded onto CD1B tetramers. Before cryopreservation, the PBMC used for tetramer sorting had been depleted of CD14-expressing monocytes for a separate study. From each donor, roughly 100,000 tetramer-negative cells were also sorted and analyzed side by side with the tetramer-positive cells. GMM-loaded CD1B tetramers were used to sort antigen-specific T cells from several healthy South African adults.

The rearranged chain carries TRBV9 and TRBJ2-1, and possibly TRBD2, on 5 matching bases. The receptor was isolated from an adult woman with latent tuberculosis. Sequencing used CD1b-GMM tetramer-negative cells sorted from PBMCs. The sample's cell subset or site label is to be understood as: T cells not binding CD1B-GMM tetramer, sorted from same donor. DNA sequence: TGTGCCAGCAGCGTAGACGACTATCTCAATGAGCAGTTCTTC. Its amino acids are CASSVDDYLNEQFF.